This T cell receptor beta chain comes out of a study of cytomegalovirus exposure and HLA in healthy donors. Background on the study: There were 65 million to 85 million unique TCRs (from HLA-typed donors) in an early data release. Overall study results and limits: Trimming of TCR beta V- and J-genes showed a link, identified in a later analysis, to a missense DCLRE1C variant.

Researchers ran the PCR with 60 Vbeta and 13 Jbeta primers. The assay was immunoSEQ multiplex PCR, and TCRdb's table has in-frame clones only and misses some. This table holds roughly 180,000 clones, about 80% found once. Comment on this clone: Its antigen is as yet unknown.

Sequences were obtained from PBMCs. The receptor was derived from a man in his late teens or twenties in good health and CMV-seronegative.

This CDR3 is CASSETGGNYGYTF. CDR3 DNA sequence: TGTGCCAGCAGCGAGACAGGGGGGAACTATGGCTACACCTTC. The chain couples TRBV7-6 to TRBJ1-2, with 9 bases that match TRBD1. This CDR3 comprises 14 residues. CDR1 is SGHVS, CDR2 FNYEAQ, per germline. The V gene end was trimmed by 5 bases and the J gene end by 2 bases; junction bases not matched to a gene: 3. The complete variable domain, with remaining parts taken from reference TRBV7-6 and TRBJ1-2, reads GAGVSQSPRYKVTKRGQDVALRCDPISGHVSLYWYRQALGQGPEFLTYFNYEAQQDKSGLPNDRFSAERPEGSISTLTIQRTEQRDSAMYRCASSETGGNYGYTFGSGTRLTVV.